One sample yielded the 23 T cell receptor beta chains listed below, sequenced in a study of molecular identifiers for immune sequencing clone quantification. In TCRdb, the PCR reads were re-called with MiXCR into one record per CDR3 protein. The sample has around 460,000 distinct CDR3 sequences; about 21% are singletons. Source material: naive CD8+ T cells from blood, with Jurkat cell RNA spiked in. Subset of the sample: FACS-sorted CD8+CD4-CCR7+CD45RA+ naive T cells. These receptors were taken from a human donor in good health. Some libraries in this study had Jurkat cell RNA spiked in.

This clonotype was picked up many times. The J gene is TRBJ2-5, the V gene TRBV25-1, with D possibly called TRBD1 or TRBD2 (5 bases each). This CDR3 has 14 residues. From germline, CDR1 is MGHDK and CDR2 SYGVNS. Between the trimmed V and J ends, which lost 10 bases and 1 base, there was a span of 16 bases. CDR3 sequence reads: CATGTDITQETQYF. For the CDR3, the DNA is TGTGCCACCGGGACGGACATAACCCAAGAGACCCAGTACTTC.

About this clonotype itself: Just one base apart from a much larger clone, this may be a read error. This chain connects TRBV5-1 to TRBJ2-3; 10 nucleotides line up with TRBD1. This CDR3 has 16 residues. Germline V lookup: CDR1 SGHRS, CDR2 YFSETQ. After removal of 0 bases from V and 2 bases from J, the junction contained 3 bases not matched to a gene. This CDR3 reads CASSLGDRGFTDTQYF. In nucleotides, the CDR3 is TGCGCCAGCAGCTTGGGGGACAGGGGATTCACAGATACGCAGTATTTT.

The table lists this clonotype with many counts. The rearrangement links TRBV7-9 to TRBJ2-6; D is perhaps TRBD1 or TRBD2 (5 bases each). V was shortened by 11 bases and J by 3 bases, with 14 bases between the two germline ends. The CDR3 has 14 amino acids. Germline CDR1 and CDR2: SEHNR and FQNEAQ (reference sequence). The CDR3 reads CAGVRGIGANVLTF. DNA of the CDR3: TGTGCCGGGGTGAGGGGCATTGGGGCCAACGTCCTGACTTTC. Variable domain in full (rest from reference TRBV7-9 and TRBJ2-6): DTGVSQNPRHKITKRGQNVTFRCDPISEHNRLYWYRQTLGQGPEFLTYFQNEAQLEKSRLLSDRFSAERPKGSFSTLEIQRTEQGDSAMYLCAGVRGIGANVLTFGAGSRLTVL.

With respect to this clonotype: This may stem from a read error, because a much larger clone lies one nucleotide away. CDR3 in amino acids: CACSMGPSYNEQFF. CDR3 DNA: TGTGCCTGCAGCATGGGACCCTCCTACAATGAGCAGTTCTTC. The chain recombines TRBV7-2 with TRBJ2-1, with D perhaps given as TRBD1 or TRBD2 (5 bases each). The length of the CDR3 is 14 residues. The germline V gene has CDR1 SGHTA and CDR2 FQGNSA.

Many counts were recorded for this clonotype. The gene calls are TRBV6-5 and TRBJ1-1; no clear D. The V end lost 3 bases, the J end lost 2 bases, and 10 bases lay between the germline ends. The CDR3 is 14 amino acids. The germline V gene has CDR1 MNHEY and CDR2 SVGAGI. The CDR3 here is CASSYTTVNTEAFF. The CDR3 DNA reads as TGTGCCAGCAGTTATACTACAGTTAACACTGAAGCTTTCTTT.

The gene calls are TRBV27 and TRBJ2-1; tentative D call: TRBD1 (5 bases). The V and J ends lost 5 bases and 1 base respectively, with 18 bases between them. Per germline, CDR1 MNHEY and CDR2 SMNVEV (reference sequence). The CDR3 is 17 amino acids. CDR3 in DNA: TGTGCCAGCAGTCCCTGGGGCGCAATGACTTCCTACAATGAGCAGTTCTTC. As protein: CASSPWGAMTSYNEQFF.

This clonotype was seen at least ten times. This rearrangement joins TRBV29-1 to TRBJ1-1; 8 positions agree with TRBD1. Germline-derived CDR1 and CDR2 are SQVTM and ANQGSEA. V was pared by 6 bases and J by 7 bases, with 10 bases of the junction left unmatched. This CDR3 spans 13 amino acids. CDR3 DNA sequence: TGCAGCGTGGATTATACAGGGGGAGGTGAAGCTTTCTTT. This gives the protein CSVDYTGGGEAFF.

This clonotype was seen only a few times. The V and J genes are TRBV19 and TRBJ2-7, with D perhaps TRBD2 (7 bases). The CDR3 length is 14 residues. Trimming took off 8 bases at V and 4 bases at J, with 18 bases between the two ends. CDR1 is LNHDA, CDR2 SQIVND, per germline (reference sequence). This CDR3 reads CASGPWGGEYEQYF. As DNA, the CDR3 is TGTGCCAGTGGCCCCTGGGGGGGCGAGTACGAGCAGTACTTC.

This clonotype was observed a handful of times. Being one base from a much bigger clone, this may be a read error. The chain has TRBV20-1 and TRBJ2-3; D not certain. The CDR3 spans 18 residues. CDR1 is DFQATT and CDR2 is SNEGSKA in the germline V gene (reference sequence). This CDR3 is CSARDRASIIFGTDTQCF. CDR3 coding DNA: TGCAGTGCTAGAGATCGGGCGTCGATCATTTTCGGCACAGATACGCAGTGTTTT.

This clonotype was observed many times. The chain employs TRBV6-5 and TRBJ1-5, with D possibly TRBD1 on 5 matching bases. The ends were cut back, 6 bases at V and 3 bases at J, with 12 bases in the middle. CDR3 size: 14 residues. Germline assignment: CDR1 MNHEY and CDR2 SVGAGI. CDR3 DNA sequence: TGTGCCAGCAGCCACGACAGCTTCAATCAGCCCCAGCATTTT. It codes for CASSHDSFNQPQHF.

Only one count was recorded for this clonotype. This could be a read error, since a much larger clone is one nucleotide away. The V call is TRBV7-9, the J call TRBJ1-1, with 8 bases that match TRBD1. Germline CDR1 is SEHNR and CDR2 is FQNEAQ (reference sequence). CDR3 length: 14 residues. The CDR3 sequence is CASSLGTGLTEASF. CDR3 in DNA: TGTGCCAGCAGCTTAGGGACAGGGCTCACTGAAGCTTCCTTT.

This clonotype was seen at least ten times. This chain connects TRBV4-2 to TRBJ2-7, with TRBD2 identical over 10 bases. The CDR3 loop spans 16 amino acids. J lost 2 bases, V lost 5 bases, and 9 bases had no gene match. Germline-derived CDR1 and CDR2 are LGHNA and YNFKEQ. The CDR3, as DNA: TGTGCCAGCAGCGCGGCACCGGGACTAGCGCCCTACGAGCAGTACTTC. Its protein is CASSAAPGLAPYEQYF.

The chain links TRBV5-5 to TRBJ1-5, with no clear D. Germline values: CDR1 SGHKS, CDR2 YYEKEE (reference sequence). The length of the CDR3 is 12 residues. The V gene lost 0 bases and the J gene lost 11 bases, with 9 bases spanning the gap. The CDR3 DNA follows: TGTGCCAGCAGCTTGGGAGGTATGACCCAGCATTTT. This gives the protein CASSLGGMTQHF.

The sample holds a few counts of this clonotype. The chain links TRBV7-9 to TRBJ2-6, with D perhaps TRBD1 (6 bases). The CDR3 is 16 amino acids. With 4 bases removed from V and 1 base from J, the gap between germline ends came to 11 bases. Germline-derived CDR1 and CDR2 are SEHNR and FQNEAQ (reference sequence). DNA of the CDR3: TGTGCCAGCAGCTGGGGACAAAATTCTGGGGCCAACGTCCTGACTTTC. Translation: CASSWGQNSGANVLTF.

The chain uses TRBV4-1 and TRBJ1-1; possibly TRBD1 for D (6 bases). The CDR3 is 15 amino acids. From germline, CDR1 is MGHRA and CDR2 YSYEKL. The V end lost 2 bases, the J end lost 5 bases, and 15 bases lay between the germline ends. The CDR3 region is CASSQFSRGGTEAFF. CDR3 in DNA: TGCGCCAGCAGCCAATTCAGCAGGGGAGGAACTGAAGCTTTCTTT.

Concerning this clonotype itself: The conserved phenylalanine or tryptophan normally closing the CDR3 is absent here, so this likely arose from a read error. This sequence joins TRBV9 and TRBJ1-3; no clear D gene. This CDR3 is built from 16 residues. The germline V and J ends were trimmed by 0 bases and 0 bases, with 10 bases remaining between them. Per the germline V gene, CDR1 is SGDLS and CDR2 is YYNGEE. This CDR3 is CASSVDRHISGNTIYL. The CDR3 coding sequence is TGTGCCAGCAGCGTAGACAGACATATCTCTGGAAACACCATATATCTT.

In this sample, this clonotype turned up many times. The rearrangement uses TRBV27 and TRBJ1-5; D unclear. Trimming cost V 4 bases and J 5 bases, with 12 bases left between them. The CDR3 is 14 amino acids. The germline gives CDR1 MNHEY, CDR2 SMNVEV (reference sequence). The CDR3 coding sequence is TGTGCCAGCAGTTACCCAATAACCGATCAGCCCCAGCATTTT. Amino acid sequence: CASSYPITDQPQHF.

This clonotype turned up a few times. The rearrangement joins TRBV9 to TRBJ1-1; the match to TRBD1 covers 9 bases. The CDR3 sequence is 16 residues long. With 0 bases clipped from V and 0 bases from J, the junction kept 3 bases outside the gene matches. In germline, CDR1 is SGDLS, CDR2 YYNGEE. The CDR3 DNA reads TGTGCCAGCAGCGTAGCTGACAGGGGGGTGAACACTGAAGCTTTCTTT. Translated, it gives CASSVADRGVNTEAFF.

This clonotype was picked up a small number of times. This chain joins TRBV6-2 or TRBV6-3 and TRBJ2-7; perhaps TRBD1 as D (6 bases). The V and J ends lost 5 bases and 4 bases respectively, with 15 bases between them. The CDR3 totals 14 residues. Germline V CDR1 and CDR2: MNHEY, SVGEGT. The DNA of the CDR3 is TGTGCCAGCAGTCCGACCGGACAGTTGTACGAGCAGTACTTC. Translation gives CASSPTGQLYEQYF.

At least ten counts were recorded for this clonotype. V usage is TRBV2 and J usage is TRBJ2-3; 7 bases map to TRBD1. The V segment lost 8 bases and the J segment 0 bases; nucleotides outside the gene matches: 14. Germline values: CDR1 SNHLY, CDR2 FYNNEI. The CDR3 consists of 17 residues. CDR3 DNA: TGTGCCAGCCCTACTACAGACAGGGTGTATAGCACAGATACGCAGTATTTT. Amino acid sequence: CASPTTDRVYSTDTQYF.

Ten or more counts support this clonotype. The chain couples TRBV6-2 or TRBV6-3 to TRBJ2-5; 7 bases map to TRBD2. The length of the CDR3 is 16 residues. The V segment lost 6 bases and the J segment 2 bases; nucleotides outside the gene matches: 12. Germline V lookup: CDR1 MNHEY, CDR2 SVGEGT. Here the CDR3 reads CASRPLWGGEQETQYF. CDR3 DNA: TGTGCCAGCAGACCCCTCTGGGGAGGGGAGCAAGAGACCCAGTACTTC.

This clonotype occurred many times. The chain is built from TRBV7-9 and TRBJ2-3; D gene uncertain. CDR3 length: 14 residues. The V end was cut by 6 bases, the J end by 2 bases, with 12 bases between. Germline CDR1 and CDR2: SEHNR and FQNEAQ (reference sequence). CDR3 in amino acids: CASSNGFTTDTQYF. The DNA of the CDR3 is TGTGCCAGCAGTAACGGGTTCACCACAGATACGCAGTATTTT.

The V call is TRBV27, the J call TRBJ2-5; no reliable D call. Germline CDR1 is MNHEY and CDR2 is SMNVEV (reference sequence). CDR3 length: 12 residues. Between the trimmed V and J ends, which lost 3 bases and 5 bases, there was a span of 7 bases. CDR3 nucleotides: TGTGCCAGCAGTTTGATAGAGGAGACCCAGTACTTC. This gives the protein CASSLIEETQYF.